The sequence of this T cell receptor (beta chain) was determined in a study of Ad26.COV2.S vaccination and SARS-CoV-2 variants (dated by TCRdb to the early 2020s). In the study overall: Donors in the vaccine arm were drawn from COV1001, a multicentre, randomized, double-blind, placebo-controlled phase I-IIa trial testing Ad26.COV2.S in healthy adults. Ad26.COV2.S was administered intramuscularly at a dose of 5x10^10 or 1x10^11 viral particles, either as one shot or as two shots given 56 days apart. TCRbeta repertoire sequencing served as the tool for gauging how specific and how broad the SARS-CoV-2-reactive T cell receptors were following Ad26.COV2.S vaccination. The TCR-sequenced set comprised approximately 32 samples: some 20 Ad26.COV2.S vaccine recipients, 5 placebo recipients and 8 SARS-CoV-2 convalescent individuals. Trial participants were randomized into five groups of five, in which low-dose or high-dose Ad26.COV2.S was given once or twice, or placebo was given on both occasions. Investigators remained blinded to trial group allocation during experiments and outcome assessment.

In regard to this clone: There is no known antigen for this receptor. Per-base quality was not reported, and no clone a single base away is much larger than it.

The trim is 2 bases for V and 2 bases for J, with a gap of 9 bases between the germline ends. The germline V gene (reference sequence) sets CDR1 to GTSNPN and CDR2 to SVGIG. Counted from cysteine to phenylalanine, this CDR3 has 14 amino acids. Kept here is only the CDR3 DNA, which spans 42 bases and is read in frame from base 1. Per the publication, the treatment or condition label means: 15 to 20 received Ad26.COV2.S at low or high dose, single or two shots; several received placebo; per-sample allocation not given. For vaccine and placebo recipients, the sequenced repertoires came from samples collected on day 63 after the first injection. Between 29 July and 7 August 2020, Cohort 1b enrolled 25 adults aged 18-55 years at one site in Boston, USA. As a vaccine, Ad26.COV2.S was a replication-incompetent adenovirus type 26 vector that expressed a prefusion-stabilized SARS-CoV-2 spike protein derived from the original Wuhan strain.

What the work shows at the level of the full study, not this receptor alone: Non-spike TCR breadth was comparable between vaccine and placebo recipients, consistent with the vaccine containing only spike. After vaccination, substantial breadth of spike-specific CD8+ and CD4+ T cell responses was reported. Higher spike-specific TCR breadth was observed in Ad26.COV2.S recipients than in placebo recipients (P = 0.0014). According to the authors, total T cell responses may have been underestimated by the TCR breadth and depth analyses. The study was not powered to compare responses between vaccine doses or regimens.

The immunoSEQ Assay was used to sequence TCRbeta CDR3 regions. After extraction, genomic DNA underwent amplification by bias-controlled multiplex PCR, followed by high-throughput sequencing. On the study's bioinformatics: To quantify the absolute abundance of every unique TCRbeta CDR3 region, sequences were collapsed and filtered. Usable DNA was measured by amplifying reference genes present in all nucleated cells, and TCRbeta template counts were normalized to that usable DNA to estimate T cell fraction. Repertoire TCRs were annotated as SARS-CoV-2-specific when V gene, CDR3 amino acid sequence and J gene were exactly matched to a known reactive TCR set. The reference SARS-CoV-2 TCR set was derived from MIRA and filtered for enrichment in COVID-19-positive ImmuneCODE repertoires, a step that removed public or cross-reactive TCRs. Drawing on the MIRA antigens, annotated TCRs were analysed further at the level of specific ORF or position within ORF. Breadth was defined as the number of annotated unique rearrangements divided by the total number of unique productive rearrangements, and depth was defined as the summed frequency of the annotated unique rearrangements. TCR breadth was compared between groups using two-sided Wilcoxon rank-sum tests. Imported from immuneACCESS, the table was reduced by TCRdb to in-frame sequences with V and J called. These copies leave out some clones; in studies compared against another copy, an unresolved V gene accounts for under half, and the cause of the remainder is not known. That table gives V, J and clone size, and the DNA gave D and trimming. The sample contains about 680,000 clones, around 89% of them found a single time. Jointly, the top ten make up nearly 1.5% of the sample.

The input for sequencing was peripheral blood, taken in a trial of Ad26.COV2.S vaccine versus placebo. This sequence originates from a person aged 18-65 years who received the Ad26.COV2.S COVID-19 vaccine or a placebo. This chain is built from TRBV30 and TRBJ2-2; the D segment cannot be called with confidence. The nucleotides are TGTGCCTGGAGTCGGATGGCCAACACCGGGGAGCTGTTTTTT. It translates to CAWSRMANTGELFF.